Detailed here is one TCR beta chain. The antigen remains unidentified. The data were obtained in a study of T cell repertoires in cytomegalovirus infection. Study information: HLA-C-restricted CMV epitopes, recently identified, and well-studied HLA-B-restricted ones were used by the study. Public signatures in TCR beta pointed to CMV infection and matching HLA type.

The study's findings and limits: Public TCR beta family frequency separated CMV-and-HLA carriers, including in an independent cohort. Ex vivo, HLA-C-restricted CMV-specific TCR beta clonotypes prevailed over the rest of the response.

The CDR3 consists of 15 residues. CDR1 MNHEY and CDR2 SVGEGT come from the germline V gene. With V trimmed by 2 bases and J by 3 bases, 4 bases remained unmatched. Each CDR3 protein gets one entry after TCRdb re-called the reads with MiXCR. The sample includes a few hundred thousand distinct CDR3 sequences, almost 40% of them seen just once. Specimen: cultured PBMCs, collected from culture after CMV antigen stimulation. The TCR sequence derives from a human donor in good health (CMV status not recorded). Some clones in this sample may be carry-over from other donors' samples. The J gene is TRBJ1-1, the V gene TRBV6-2 or TRBV6-3; 9 bases are shared with TRBD1. CDR3 nucleotide sequence: TGTGCCAGCAGTTACGGGACAGGGAGAGACACTGAAGCTTTCTTT. Protein product: CASSYGTGRDTEAFF.